This T cell receptor (beta chain) was sequenced in a study of radiotherapy plus CTLA-4 blockade in lung cancer. Study-wide background: Objective response was observed in more than 15% of patients, and disease control in approximately 30%. Overall study results and limits: TCR clones of tumor origin grew in blood after radiotherapy plus ipilimumab. The best prediction of response reportedly came from early blood T cell clone dynamics, with interferon-beta.

Sequenced by immunoSEQ multiplex PCR; TCRdb stores in-frame clones only, minus some. Here the sample spans fewer than 55,000 clones, around 84% being singletons. Chemo-refractory metastatic non-small-cell lung cancer patients underwent focal radiation alongside CTLA-4 blockade with ipilimumab. This clone occurred a few times. Its cognate antigen is unknown. V lost 0 bases, J lost 2 bases, and 11 bases lay in between. The CDR3 contains 15 residues. The V gene's germline CDR1 is LGHNA and CDR2 YNFKEQ. The chain is built from TRBV4-2 and TRBJ2-7; the D gene is possibly TRBD2 (5 bases). Sample: peripheral blood, taken from a patient treated with radiotherapy plus ipilimumab. This clonotype was obtained from a human donor with non-small cell lung cancer whose response to radiotherapy plus ipilimumab could not be evaluated. This CDR3 reads CASSQEPSPAYEQYF. CDR3 sequence (DNA): TGTGCCAGCAGCCAAGAACCTAGCCCAGCCTACGAGCAGTACTTC.